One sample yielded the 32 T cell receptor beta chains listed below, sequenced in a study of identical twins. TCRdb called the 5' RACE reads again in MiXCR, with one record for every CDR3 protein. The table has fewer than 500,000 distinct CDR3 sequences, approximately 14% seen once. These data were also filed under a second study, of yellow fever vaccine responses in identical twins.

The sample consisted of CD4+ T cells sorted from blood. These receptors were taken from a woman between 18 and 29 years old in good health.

CDR3 sequence: CASSSRAGQGGEQFF. In DNA form, the CDR3 reads TGTGCCAGCAGCTCCCGAGCGGGACAGGGGGGTGAGCAGTTCTTC. V and J are TRBV3-1 and TRBJ2-1; TRBD1 aligns across 11 bases. V was clipped by 5 bases and J by 9 bases; unmatched bases: 9. Germline CDR1 and CDR2: LGHDT and YNNKEL (reference sequence). The CDR3 runs to 15 residues.

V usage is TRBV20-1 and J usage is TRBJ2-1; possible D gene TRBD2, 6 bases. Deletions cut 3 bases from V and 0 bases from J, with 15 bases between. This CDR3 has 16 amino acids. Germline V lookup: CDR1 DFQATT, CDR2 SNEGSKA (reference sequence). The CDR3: CSARSWGVVSYNEQFF. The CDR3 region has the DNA TGCAGTGCTAGGTCCTGGGGGGTGGTCTCCTACAATGAGCAGTTCTTC.

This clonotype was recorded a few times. Here the CDR3 reads CSATGVSDTQYF. In DNA form, the CDR3 reads TGCAGTGCGACGGGAGTTTCAGATACGCAGTATTTT. This sequence joins TRBV20-1 and TRBJ2-3, with a possible D match to TRBD2 (6 bases). Trimming took off 6 bases at V and 4 bases at J, with 11 bases between the two ends. From germline, CDR1 is DFQATT and CDR2 SNEGSKA (reference sequence). This CDR3 contains 12 residues.

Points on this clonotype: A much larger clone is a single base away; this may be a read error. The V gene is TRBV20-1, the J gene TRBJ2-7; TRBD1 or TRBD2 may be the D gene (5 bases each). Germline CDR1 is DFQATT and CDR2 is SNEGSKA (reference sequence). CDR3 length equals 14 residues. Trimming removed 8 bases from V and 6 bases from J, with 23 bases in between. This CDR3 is CSTRDVAKPFEQYF. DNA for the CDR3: TGCAGTACCAGGGACGTAGCGAAACCCTTCGAGCAGTACTTC.

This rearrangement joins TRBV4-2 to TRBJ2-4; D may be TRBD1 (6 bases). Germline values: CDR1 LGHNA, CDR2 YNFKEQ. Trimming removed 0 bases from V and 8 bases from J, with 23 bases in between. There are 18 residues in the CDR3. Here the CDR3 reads CASSQDESKKTGSYIQYF. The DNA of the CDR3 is TGTGCCAGCAGCCAAGATGAATCAAAAAAGACAGGTTCTTACATTCAGTACTTC.

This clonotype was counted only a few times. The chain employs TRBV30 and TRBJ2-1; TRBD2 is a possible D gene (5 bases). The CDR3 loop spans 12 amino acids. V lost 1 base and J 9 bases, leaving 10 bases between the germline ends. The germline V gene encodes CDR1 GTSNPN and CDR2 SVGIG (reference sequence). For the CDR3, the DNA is TGTGCCTGGAGTGCACTCGCGGGTGAGCAGTTCTTC. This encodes CAWSALAGEQFF.

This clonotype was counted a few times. CDR3 sequence: CASSVTGGHQPQHF. CDR3 DNA sequence: TGTGCCAGCAGTGTGACAGGGGGCCACCAGCCCCAGCATTTT. This chain joins TRBV28 and TRBJ1-5, with 10 bases fitting TRBD1. The CDR3 contains 14 residues. Germline CDR1 MDHEN, CDR2 SYDVKM. Trimming at V came to 5 bases and at J to 7 bases, leaving 5 bases not matched to a gene.

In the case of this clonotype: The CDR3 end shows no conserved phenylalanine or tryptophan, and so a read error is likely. The CDR3 DNA reads TGTGCCAGCAGCCAGGCTAGCGGTGCCTCCTATGAACAGTACTAC. Translating it yields CASSQASGASYEQYY. The rearrangement links TRBV3-1 to TRBJ2-7, with 7 bases matching TRBD2. CDR1 is LGHDT and CDR2 is YNNKEL in the germline V gene (reference sequence). The CDR3 has 15 amino acids. J was trimmed by 10 bases and V by 3 bases; bases with no gene match: 15.

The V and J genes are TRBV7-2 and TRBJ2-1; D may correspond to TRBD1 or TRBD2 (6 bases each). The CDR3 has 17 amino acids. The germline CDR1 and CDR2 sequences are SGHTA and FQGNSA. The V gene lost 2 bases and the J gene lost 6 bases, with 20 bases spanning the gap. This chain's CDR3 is CASSLFWGAIGGNEQFF. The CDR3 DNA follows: TGTGCCAGCAGCTTATTCTGGGGGGCAATTGGAGGCAATGAGCAGTTCTTC.

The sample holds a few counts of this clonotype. The CDR3 spells CASSKKDEQYF. The CDR3 DNA reads TGTGCCAGCAGCAAAAAGGACGAGCAGTACTTC. The chain is built from TRBV21-1 and TRBJ2-7. TRBV21-1 has pseudogene status. This CDR3 has 11 residues.

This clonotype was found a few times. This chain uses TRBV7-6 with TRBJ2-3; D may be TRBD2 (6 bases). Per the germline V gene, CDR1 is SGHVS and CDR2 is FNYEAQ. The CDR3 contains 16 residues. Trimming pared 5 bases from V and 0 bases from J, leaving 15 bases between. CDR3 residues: CASSPAGTGSTDTQYF. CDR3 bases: TGTGCCAGCAGCCCAGCAGGGACTGGTAGCACAGATACGCAGTATTTT.

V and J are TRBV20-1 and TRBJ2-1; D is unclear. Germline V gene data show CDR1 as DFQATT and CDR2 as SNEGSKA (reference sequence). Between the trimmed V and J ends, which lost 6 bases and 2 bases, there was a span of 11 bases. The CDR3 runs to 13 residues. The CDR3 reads CSAARDTYNEQFF. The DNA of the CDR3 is TGCAGTGCGGCCCGAGACACCTACAATGAGCAGTTCTTC.

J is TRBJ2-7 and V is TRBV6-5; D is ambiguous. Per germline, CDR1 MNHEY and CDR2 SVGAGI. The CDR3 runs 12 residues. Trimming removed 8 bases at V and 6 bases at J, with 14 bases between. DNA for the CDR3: TGTGCCAGCTCCCGGTCCCCTACCGAGCAGTACTTC. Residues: CASSRSPTEQYF.

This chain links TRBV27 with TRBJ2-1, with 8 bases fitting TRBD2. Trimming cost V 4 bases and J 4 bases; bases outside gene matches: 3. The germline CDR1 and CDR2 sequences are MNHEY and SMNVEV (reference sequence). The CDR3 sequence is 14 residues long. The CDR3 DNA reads TGTGCCAGCAGTTCGTCTAGCGGGTACAATGAGCAGTTCTTC. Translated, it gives CASSSSSGYNEQFF.

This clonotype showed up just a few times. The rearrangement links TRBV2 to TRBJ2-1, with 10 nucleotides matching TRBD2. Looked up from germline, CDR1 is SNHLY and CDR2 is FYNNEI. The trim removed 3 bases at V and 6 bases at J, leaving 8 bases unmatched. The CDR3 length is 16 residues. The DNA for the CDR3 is TGTGCCAGCAGTGATTTAGGCCTAGCGGGGGCCAATGAGCAGTTCTTC. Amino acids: CASSDLGLAGANEQFF. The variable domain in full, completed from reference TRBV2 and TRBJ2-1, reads EPEVTQTPSHQVTQMGQEVILRCVPISNHLYFYWYRQILGQKVEFLVSFYNNEISEKSEIFDDQFSVERPDGSNFTLKIRSTKLEDSAMYFCASSDLGLAGANEQFFGPGTRLTVL.

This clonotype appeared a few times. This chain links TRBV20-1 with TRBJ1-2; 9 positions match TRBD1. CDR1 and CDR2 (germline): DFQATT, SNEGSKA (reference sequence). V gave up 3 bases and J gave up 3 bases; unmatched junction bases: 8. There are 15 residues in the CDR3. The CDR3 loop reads CSARDRGTAYYGYTF. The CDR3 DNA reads TGCAGTGCTAGGGACAGGGGCACGGCTTACTATGGCTACACCTTC.

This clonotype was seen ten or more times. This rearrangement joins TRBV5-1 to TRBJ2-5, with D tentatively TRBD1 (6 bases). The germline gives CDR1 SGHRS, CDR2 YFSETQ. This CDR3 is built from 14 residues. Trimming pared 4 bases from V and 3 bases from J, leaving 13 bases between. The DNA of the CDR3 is TGCGCCAGCAGCACCAGGGGTTTGGAAGAGACCCAGTACTTC. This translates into CASSTRGLEETQYF.

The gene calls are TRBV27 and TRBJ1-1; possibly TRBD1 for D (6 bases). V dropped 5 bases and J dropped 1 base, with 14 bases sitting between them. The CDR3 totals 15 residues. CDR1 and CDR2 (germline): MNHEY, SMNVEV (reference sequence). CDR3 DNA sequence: TGTGCCAGCAGTCTTGAAACAGGGCGGAACACTGAAGCTTTCTTT. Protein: CASSLETGRNTEAFF.

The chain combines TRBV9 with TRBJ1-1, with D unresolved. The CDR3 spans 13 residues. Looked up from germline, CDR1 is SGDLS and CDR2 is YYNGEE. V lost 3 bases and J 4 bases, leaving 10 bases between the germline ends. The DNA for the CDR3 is TGTGCCAGCAGCGCGTCCTGGGTCACTGAAGCTTTCTTT. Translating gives CASSASWVTEAFF.

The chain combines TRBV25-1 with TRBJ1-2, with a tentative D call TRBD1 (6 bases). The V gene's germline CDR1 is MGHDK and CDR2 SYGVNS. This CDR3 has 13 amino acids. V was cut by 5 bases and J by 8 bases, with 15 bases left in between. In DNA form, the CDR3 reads TGTGCCAGCAGTTCCACAGGGTATGGCGGCTACACCTTC. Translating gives CASSSTGYGGYTF.

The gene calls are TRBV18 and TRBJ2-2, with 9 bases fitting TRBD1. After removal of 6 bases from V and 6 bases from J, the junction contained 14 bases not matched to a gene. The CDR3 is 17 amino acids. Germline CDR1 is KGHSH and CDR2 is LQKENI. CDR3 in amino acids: CASSRWSQGQGAGELFF. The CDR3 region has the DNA TGTGCCAGCTCCCGATGGTCACAGGGACAGGGCGCCGGGGAGCTGTTTTTT.

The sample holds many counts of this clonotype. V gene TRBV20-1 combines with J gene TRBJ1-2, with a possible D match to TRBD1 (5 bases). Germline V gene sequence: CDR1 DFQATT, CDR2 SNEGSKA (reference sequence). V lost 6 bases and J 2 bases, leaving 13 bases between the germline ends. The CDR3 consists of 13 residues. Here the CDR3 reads CSANGGSNYGYTF. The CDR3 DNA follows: TGCAGTGCCAATGGGGGTTCGAACTATGGCTACACCTTC.

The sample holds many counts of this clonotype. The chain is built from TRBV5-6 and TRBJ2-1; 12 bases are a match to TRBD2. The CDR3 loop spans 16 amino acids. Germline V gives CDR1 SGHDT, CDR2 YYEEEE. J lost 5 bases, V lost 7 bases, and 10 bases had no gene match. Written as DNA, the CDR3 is TGTGCCAGCGGATTCCAAACTAGCGGGAGGCACAATGAGCAGTTCTTC. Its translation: CASGFQTSGRHNEQFF.

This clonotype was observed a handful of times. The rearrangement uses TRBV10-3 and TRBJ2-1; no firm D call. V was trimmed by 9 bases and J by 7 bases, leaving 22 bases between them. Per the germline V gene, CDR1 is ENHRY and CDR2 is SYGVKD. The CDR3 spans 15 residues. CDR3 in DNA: TGTGCCATAACGGCTGGAGAGCTGAGTCAGAATGAGCAGTTCTTC. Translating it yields CAITAGELSQNEQFF.

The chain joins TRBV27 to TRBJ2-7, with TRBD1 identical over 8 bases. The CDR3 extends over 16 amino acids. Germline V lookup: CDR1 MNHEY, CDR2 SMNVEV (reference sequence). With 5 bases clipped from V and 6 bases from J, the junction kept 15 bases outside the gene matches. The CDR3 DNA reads TGTGCCAGCAGTCCACAGACAGGGGCTATATCAATCGAGCAGTACTTC. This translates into CASSPQTGAISIEQYF.

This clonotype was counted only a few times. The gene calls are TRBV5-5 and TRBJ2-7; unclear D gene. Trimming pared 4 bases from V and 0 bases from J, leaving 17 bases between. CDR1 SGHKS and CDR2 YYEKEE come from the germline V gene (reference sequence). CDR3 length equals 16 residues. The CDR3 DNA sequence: TGTGCCAGCAGCCGCCAGTGGCAGCAAAGCTCCTACGAGCAGTACTTC. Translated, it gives CASSRQWQQSSYEQYF.

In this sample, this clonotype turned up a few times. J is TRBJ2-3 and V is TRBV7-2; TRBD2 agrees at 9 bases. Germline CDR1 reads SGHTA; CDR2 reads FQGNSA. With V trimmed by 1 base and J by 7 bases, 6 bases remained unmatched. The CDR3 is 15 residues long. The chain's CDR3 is CASSLGRGGGNTQYF. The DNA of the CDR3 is TGTGCCAGCAGCTTAGGCCGCGGGGGGGGCAATACGCAGTATTTT.

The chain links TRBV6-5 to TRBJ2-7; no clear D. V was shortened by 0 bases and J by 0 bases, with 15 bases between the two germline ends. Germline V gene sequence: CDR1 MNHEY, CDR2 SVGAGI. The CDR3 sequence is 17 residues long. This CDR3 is CASSYSPTWSSSYEQYF. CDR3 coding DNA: TGTGCCAGCAGTTACTCGCCTACCTGGAGTTCCTCCTACGAGCAGTACTTC.

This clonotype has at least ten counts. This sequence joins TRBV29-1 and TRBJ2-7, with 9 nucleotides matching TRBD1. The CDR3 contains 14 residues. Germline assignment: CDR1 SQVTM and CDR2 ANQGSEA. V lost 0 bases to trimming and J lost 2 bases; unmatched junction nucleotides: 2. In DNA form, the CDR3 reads TGCAGCGTTGAAGAGGGGACAGGGCCCTACGAGCAGTACTTC. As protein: CSVEEGTGPYEQYF.

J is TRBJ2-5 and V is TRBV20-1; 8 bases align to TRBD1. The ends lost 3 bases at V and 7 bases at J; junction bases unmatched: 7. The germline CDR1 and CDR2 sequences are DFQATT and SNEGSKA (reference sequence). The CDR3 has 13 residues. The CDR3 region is CSASNRGAGTQYF. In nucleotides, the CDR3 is TGCAGTGCTAGTAACAGGGGGGCAGGGACCCAGTACTTC.

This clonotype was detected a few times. The CDR3 here is CASSFGGSTYEQYF. The CDR3 nucleotides are TGTGCCAGCAGTTTCGGCGGGTCCACCTACGAGCAGTACTTC. V is TRBV6-2 or TRBV6-3 and J is TRBJ2-7; possibly TRBD2 for D (5 bases). Trimming shortened V by 4 bases and J by 2 bases, and 12 bases separated the two germline ends. CDR1 and CDR2 (germline): MNHEY, SVGEGT. The CDR3 spans 14 residues.

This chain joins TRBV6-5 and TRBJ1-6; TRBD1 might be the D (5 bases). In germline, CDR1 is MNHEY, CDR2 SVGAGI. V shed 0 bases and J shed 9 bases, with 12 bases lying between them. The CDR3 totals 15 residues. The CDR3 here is CASSYSRGLSSPLHF. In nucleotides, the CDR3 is TGTGCCAGCAGTTACTCGAGGGGACTGAGTTCACCCCTCCACTTT.